Sequencing of this TCR beta chain was carried out in a study of memory CD4+ T cells and cytomegalovirus serostatus. The method was immunoSEQ multiplex PCR; TCRdb's version includes in-frame clones alone and lacks a portion of them. Of 46,000 or so clones in the sample, over 75% are singletons; the top ten hold 0.5% to 0.65%. The CDR3 runs to 17 residues. CDR1 LGHNA and CDR2 YSLEER come from the germline V gene. J was trimmed by 4 bases and V by 1 base; bases with no gene match: 7. This clone came up a few times. Single viable CD3+CD4+CD8-CD45RO+ cells were sorted as the memory CD4+ T cells. This receptor was identified in an adult in good health and CMV-seronegative. Sequencing was carried out using memory CD4+ T cells from blood. V is TRBV4-3 and J is TRBJ2-2; 9 bases line up with TRBD2. CDR3 residues: CASSQGRLAVGTGELFF. CDR3 nucleotide sequence: TGCGCCAGCAGCCAAGGTCGACTAGCGGTCGGCACCGGGGAGCTGTTTTTT.